Each of the 3 T cell receptor beta chains below was sequenced from the same sample in a study of cytomegalovirus exposure and HLA in healthy donors. PCR was performed using 60 Vbeta and 13 Jbeta primers. Profiled with immunoSEQ multiplex PCR; TCRdb holds only in-frame clones, not every one. This table holds over 110,000 clones. The sequenced sample consisted of PBMCs. The receptors originated from a male donor in good health and CMV-seronegative.

The CDR3 loop reads CASSIAWTGNTEAFF. CDR3 sequence (DNA): TGTGCCAGTAGTATAGCCTGGACAGGGAACACTGAAGCTTTCTTT. This sequence joins TRBV19 and TRBJ1-1; 7 bases match TRBD1. V was pared by 1 base and J by 1 base, with 3 bases of the junction left unmatched. Germline V CDR1 and CDR2: LNHDA, SQIVND (reference sequence). CDR3 size: 15 residues. Based on the CDR3 plus reference TRBV19 and TRBJ1-1, the full variable domain is DGGITQSPKYLFRKEGQNVTLSCEQNLNHDAMYWYRQDPGQGLRLIYYSQIVNDFQKGDIAEGYSVSREKKESFPLTVTSAQKNPTAFYLCASSIAWTGNTEAFFGQGTRLTVV.

J is TRBJ1-5 and V is TRBV7-2, with 8 bases identical to TRBD1. Germline V gives CDR1 SGHTA, CDR2 FQGNSA. V shed 1 base and J 5 bases; nucleotides not matched to a gene: 13. The CDR3 is made up of 18 amino acids. The CDR3 sequence: CASSLDLGGRGRDQPQHF. DNA for the CDR3: TGTGCCAGCAGCTTAGACCTTGGGGGCAGGGGGCGAGATCAGCCCCAGCATTTT.

The chain joins TRBV6-5 to TRBJ1-1, with TRBD1 matching over 7 bases. Germline CDR1 MNHEY, CDR2 SVGAGI. V trimming: 5 bases; J trimming: 7 bases; junction bases outside the gene matches: 7. The CDR3 has 13 residues. CDR3 in DNA: TGTGCCAGCAGTCGAGGAGGGGGCGGTGAAGCTTTCTTT. Encoded protein: CASSRGGGGEAFF.